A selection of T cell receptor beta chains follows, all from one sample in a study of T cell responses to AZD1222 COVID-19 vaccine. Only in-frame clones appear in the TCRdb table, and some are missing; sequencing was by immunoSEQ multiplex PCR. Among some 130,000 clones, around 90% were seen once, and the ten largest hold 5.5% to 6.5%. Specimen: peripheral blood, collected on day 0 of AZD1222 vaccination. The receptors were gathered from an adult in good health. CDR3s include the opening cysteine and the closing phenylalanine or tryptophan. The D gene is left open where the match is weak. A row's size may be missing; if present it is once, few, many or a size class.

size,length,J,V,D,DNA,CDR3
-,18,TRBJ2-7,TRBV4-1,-,TGCGCCAGCAGCCAAGTCGTAAACCTACAGGGATTTTTTTGGGAGCAGTACTTC,CASSQVVNLQGFFWEQYF
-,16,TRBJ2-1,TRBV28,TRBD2,TGTGCCAGCAGTGTACCGGCTAGCGGGCCTTACAATGAGCAGTTCTTC,CASSVPASGPYNEQFF
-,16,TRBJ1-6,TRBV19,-,TGTGCCAGTAGTTGGGGGGACTCCGGCTATAATTCACCCCTCCACTTT,CASSWGDSGYNSPLHF
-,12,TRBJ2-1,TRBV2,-,TGTGCCAGCAGACTAGCCAGTTATGAGCAGTTCTTC,CASRLASYEQFF
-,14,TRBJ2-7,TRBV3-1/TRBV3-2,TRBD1,TGTGCCAGCAGCCGGGGACAGTCTACCTACGAGCAGTACTTC,CASSRGQSTYEQYF
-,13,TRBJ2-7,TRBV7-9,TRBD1,TGTGCCAGCAGCCCGACAGGGGACTACGAGCAGTACTTC,CASSPTGDYEQYF
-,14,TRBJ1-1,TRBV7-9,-,TGTGCCAGCAGCTTAGATCAGGGGAACACTGAAGCTTTCTTT,CASSLDQGNTEAFF
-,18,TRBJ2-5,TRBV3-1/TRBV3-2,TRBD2,TGTGCCAGCAGCCAAGATAAGAGGCCTAGCGGAGAGGGGGAGACCCAGTACTTC,CASSQDKRPSGEGETQYF
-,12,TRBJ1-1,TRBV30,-,TGTGCCTGCAAACAGGCGAACACTGAAGCTTTCTTT,CACKQANTEAFF
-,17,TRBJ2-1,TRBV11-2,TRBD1,TGTGCCAGCAGACCAACCGGATGGACAGGGTCGAACAATGAGCAGTTCTTC,CASRPTGWTGSNNEQFF
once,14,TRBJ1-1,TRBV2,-,TGTGCCAGCCGGTCCGACGGGCCCGGCTCTGAAGCTTTCTTT,CASRSDGPGSEAFF
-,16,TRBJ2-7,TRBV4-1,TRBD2,TGCGCCAGCAGCCAAGGGAGGACTAGCAACTTCTACGAGCAGTACTTC,CASSQGRTSNFYEQYF
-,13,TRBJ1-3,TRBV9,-,TGTGCCAGTTCCGGGACGCTCGGAAACACCATATATTTT,CASSGTLGNTIYF
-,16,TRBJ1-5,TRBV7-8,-,TGTGCCAGCAGCTTAGGGCACGACGTTAGCAATCAGCCCCAGCATTTT,CASSLGHDVSNQPQHF
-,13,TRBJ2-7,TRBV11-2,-,TGTGCCAGCAGCTTAGTCTCCCCCTACGAGCAGTACTTC,CASSLVSPYEQYF
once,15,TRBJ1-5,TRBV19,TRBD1,TGTGCCAGTAGTCGGGGACAGGGTCAAAATCAGCCCCAGCATTTT,CASSRGQGQNQPQHF
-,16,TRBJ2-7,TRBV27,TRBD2,TGTGCCAGCAGGGGACTAGCGGGAGGGCCGTTTTACGAGCAGTACTTC,CASRGLAGGPFYEQYF
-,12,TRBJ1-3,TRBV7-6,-,TGTGCCAGCAGCTTAGGAGGGGAAACCATATATTTT,CASSLGGETIYF
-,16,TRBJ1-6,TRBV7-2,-,TGTGCCAGCAGCCCTTCAGGGCGCTCCTATAATTCACCCCTCCACTTT,CASSPSGRSYNSPLHF
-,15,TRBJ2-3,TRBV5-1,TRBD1,TGCGCCAGCAGCTTAAGGGGGCTATACACAGATACGCAGTATTTT,CASSLRGLYTDTQYF
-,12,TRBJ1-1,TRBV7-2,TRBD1,TGTGCCAGCAGCTCTTCGACAGGGCGAGCTTTCTTT,CASSSSTGRAFF
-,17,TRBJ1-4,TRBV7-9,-,TGTGCCAGCCGCAATCCGGGGAAGGATGCAACTAATGAAAAACTGTTTTTT,CASRNPGKDATNEKLFF
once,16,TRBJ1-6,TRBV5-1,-,TGCGCCAGCAGCCCAGGCGGGGGACTGGGAAATTCACCCCTCCACTTT,CASSPGGGLGNSPLHF
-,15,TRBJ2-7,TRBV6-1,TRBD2,TGTGCCAGCAGTGAGCCAGCGGGAGCAACCTACGAGCAGTACTTC,CASSEPAGATYEQYF
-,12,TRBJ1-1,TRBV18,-,TGTGCCAGCTCACCAGGGAACACTGAAGCTTTCTTT,CASSPGNTEAFF
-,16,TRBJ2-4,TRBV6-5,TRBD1,TGTGCCAGCAGTTCAGGACAGGGAATAGCCAAAAACATTCAGTACTTC,CASSSGQGIAKNIQYF
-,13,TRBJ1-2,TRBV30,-,TGTGCCTGGAGTCCGACAGCTAACTATGGCTACACCTTC,CAWSPTANYGYTF
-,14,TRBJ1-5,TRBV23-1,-,TGCGCCAGCCCGGGGGGGGTTTCCAATCAGCCCCAGCATTTT,CASPGGVSNQPQHF
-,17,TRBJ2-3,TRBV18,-,TGTGCCAGCTCACCACGGCGCAGAGCTACTAGCACAGATACGCAGTATTTT,CASSPRRRATSTDTQYF
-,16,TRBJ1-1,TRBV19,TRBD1,TGTGCCAGTAGCACGCTAGACAGGGGGCAAAACACTGAAGCTTTCTTT,CASSTLDRGQNTEAFF
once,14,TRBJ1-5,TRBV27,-,TGTGCCAGCAGTTTATGGGCAGGGAATCAGCCCCAGCATTTT,CASSLWAGNQPQHF
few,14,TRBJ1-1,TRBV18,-,TGTGCCAGCCAACGGGGAGATATCCGGGATGAAGCTTTCTTT,CASQRGDIRDEAFF
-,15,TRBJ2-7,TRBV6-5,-,TGTGCCAGCAGTCGCAGCAGGGGCCACTCCTACGAGCAGTACTTC,CASSRSRGHSYEQYF
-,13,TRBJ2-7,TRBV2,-,TGTGCCAGCAGTCGGGACAAGGCTTACGAGCAGTACTTC,CASSRDKAYEQYF
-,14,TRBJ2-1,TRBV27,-,TGTGCCAGCAGTTTTTCGACTAGGCGGTATGAGCAGTTCTTC,CASSFSTRRYEQFF
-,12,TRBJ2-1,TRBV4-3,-,TGCGCCAGCAGCCAAGATGGAGATGAGCAGTTCTTC,CASSQDGDEQFF
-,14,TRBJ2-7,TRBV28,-,TGTGCCAGCAGTCCGGGTACTGCGTTTTACGAGCAGTACTTC,CASSPGTAFYEQYF
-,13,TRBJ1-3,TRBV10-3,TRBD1,TGTGCCATCAGACAGGGGACGGGAAACACCATATATTTT,CAIRQGTGNTIYF
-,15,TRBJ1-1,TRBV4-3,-,TGCGCCAGCAGCCAATTTAGGACAGCTGACACTGAAGCTTTCTTT,CASSQFRTADTEAFF
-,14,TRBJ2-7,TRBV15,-,TGTGCCACCAGCAGAGCCGGACAGAACTACGAGCAGTACTTC,CATSRAGQNYEQYF
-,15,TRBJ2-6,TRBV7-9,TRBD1,TGTGCCAGCGACAGGGCAAGCTCTGGGGCCAACGTCCTGACTTTC,CASDRASSGANVLTF
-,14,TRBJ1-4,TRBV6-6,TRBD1,TGTGCCAGCAGTTATTCGACAGGGCGCGAAAAACTGTTTTTT,CASSYSTGREKLFF
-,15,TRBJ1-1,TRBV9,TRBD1,TGTGCCAGCAGCCCGGGGACAGGGGGAGGGCCTGAAGCTTTCTTT,CASSPGTGGGPEAFF
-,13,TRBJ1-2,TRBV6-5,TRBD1,TGTGCCAGCAACCCCGACAGGGGTGAGGGCTACACCTTC,CASNPDRGEGYTF
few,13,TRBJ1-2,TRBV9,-,TGTGCCAGCAGCTTAGTTTCAGGCTATGGCTACACCTTC,CASSLVSGYGYTF
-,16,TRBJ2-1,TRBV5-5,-,TGTGCCAGCAGCTTGGAGGCCCAGCTAGGTAAAAATGAGCAGTTCTTC,CASSLEAQLGKNEQFF